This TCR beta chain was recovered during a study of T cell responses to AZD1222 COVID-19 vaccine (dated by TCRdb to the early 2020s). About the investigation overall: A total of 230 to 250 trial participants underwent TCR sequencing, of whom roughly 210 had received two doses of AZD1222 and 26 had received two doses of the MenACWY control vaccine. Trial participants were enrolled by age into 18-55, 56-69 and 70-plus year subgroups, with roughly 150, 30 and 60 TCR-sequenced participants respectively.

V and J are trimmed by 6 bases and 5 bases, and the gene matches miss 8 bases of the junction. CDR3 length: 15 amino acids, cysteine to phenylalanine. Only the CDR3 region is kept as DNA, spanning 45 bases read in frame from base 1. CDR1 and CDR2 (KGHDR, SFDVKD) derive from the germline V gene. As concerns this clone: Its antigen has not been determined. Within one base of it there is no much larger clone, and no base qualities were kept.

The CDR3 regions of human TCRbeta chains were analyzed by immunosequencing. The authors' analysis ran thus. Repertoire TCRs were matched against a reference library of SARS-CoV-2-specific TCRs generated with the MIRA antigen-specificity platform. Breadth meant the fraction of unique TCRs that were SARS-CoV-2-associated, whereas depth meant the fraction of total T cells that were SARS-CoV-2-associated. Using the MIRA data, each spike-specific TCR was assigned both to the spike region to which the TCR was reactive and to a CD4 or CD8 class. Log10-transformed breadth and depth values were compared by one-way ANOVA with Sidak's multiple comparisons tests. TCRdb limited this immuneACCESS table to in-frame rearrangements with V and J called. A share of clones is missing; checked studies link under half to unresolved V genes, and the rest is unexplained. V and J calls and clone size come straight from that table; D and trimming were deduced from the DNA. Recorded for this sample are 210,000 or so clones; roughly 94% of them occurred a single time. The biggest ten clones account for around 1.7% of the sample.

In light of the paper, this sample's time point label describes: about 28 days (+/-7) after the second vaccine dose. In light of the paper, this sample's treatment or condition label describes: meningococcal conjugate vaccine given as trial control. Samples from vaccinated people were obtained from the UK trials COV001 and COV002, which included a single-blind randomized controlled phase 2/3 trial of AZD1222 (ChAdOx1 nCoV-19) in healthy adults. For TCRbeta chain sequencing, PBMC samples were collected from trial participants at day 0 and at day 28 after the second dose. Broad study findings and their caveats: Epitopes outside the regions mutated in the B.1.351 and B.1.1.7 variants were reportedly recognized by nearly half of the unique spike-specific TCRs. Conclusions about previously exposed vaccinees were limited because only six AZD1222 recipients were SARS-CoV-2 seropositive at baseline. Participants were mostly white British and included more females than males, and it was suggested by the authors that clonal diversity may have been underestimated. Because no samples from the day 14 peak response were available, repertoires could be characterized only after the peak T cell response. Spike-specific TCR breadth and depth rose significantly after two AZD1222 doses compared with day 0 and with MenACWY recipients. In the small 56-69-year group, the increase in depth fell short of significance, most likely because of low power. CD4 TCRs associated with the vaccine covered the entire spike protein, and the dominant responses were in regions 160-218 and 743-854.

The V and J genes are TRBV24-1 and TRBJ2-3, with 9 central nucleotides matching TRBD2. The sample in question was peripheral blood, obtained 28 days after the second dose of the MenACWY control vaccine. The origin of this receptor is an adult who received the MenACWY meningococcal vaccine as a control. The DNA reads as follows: TGTGCCACCAGTCATAGGCGGGGGGGCGAAGATACGCAGTATTTT. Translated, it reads CATSHRRGGEDTQYF.